These T cell receptor beta chains were read from a single sample in a study of T-cell reconstitution after alpha-beta-depleted transplantation in children. TCRdb reprocessed the PCR reads via MiXCR and lists one record per CDR3 protein. The sample includes hundreds of thousands of distinct CDR3 sequences, about 15% of them seen just once. Here the sequenced sample was PBMCs from the stem cell graft donor, taken from the stem cell graft. These receptors were obtained from a human donor who donated a stem cell graft to a child with acute myeloid leukemia. Each CDR3 is given with its conserved first and last residue. Fields, in order: clone size, J gene, D gene, V gene, CDR3 protein, CDR3 DNA. The D gene is left open where the match is weak. The size field is filled for only some rows; it gives once, few, many or a size class.

clone_size: many; j_call: TRBJ2-5; d_call: .; v_call: TRBV7-2; cdr3_aa: CASSLEVGQETQYF; cdr3_nt: TGTGCCAGCAGCTTAGAGGTGGGGCAAGAGACCCAGTACTTC
clone_size: few; j_call: TRBJ2-2; d_call: TRBD1; v_call: TRBV12-3/TRBV12-4; cdr3_aa: CASSVPTGRVVNTGELFF; cdr3_nt: TGTGCCAGCAGTGTACCGACAGGGCGCGTCGTTAACACCGGGGAGCTGTTTTTT
clone_size: few; j_call: TRBJ2-3; d_call: .; v_call: TRBV20-1; cdr3_aa: CSALATSSDTQYF; cdr3_nt: TGCAGTGCTCTAGCAACGTCTTCGGATACGCAGTATTTT
clone_size: .; j_call: TRBJ2-1; d_call: TRBD1; v_call: TRBV12-3/TRBV12-4; cdr3_aa: CASSATGVSEQFF; cdr3_nt: TGTGCCAGCAGTGCAACAGGGGTGAGTGAGCAGTTCTTC
clone_size: few; j_call: TRBJ1-1; d_call: .; v_call: TRBV20-1; cdr3_aa: CSAREGGVRPAFF; cdr3_nt: TGCAGTGCTAGAGAGGGGGGGGTACGGCCCGCTTTCTTT
clone_size: once; j_call: TRBJ1-1; d_call: .; v_call: TRBV20-1; cdr3_aa: CSARGRGRTEAFF; cdr3_nt: TGCAGTGCTAGGGGGAGGGGTAGGACTGAAGCTTTCTTT
clone_size: few; j_call: TRBJ2-5; d_call: .; v_call: TRBV6-5; cdr3_aa: CASSLGLPLETQYF; cdr3_nt: TGTGCCAGCAGTTTGGGGCTTCCCTTAGAGACCCAGTACTTC
clone_size: .; j_call: TRBJ1-4; d_call: TRBD1; v_call: TRBV7-2; cdr3_aa: CASSTQTGTLNEKLFF; cdr3_nt: TGTGCCAGCAGCACACAGACAGGGACCCTTAATGAAAAACTGTTTTTT
clone_size: .; j_call: TRBJ2-3; d_call: TRBD2; v_call: TRBV4-2; cdr3_aa: CASSQDPRGTYTDTQYF; cdr3_nt: TGTGCCAGCAGCCAAGATCCGCGGGGGACCTACACAGATACGCAGTATTTT
clone_size: many; j_call: TRBJ1-1; d_call: TRBD1; v_call: TRBV29-1; cdr3_aa: CSVDVGQPTEAFF; cdr3_nt: TGCAGCGTTGACGTGGGACAGCCCACTGAAGCTTTCTTT
clone_size: many; j_call: TRBJ1-5; d_call: .; v_call: TRBV20-1; cdr3_aa: CSAPTEISNQPQHF; cdr3_nt: TGCAGTGCGCCGACCGAAATTAGCAATCAGCCCCAGCATTTT
clone_size: .; j_call: TRBJ1-1; d_call: TRBD1; v_call: TRBV5-1; cdr3_aa: CASSLAGTVVSEAFF; cdr3_nt: TGCGCCAGCAGCCTCGCCGGGACAGTGGTATCTGAAGCTTTCTTT
clone_size: many; j_call: TRBJ2-5; d_call: .; v_call: TRBV29-1; cdr3_aa: CSVESARETQYF; cdr3_nt: TGCAGCGTTGAGAGTGCCCGGGAGACCCAGTACTTC
clone_size: many; j_call: TRBJ2-3; d_call: .; v_call: TRBV15; cdr3_aa: CATSTTTLNTQYF; cdr3_nt: TGTGCCACCAGCACTACGACCCTGAATACGCAGTATTTT
clone_size: few; j_call: TRBJ2-5; d_call: TRBD1; v_call: TRBV7-9; cdr3_aa: CASSSGQGLATQYF; cdr3_nt: TGTGCCAGCAGCTCGGGACAGGGCCTGGCGACCCAGTACTTC
clone_size: many; j_call: TRBJ2-2; d_call: .; v_call: TRBV7-9; cdr3_aa: CASSLVGGDTGELFF; cdr3_nt: TGTGCCAGCAGCCTAGTTGGAGGTGACACCGGGGAGCTGTTTTTT
clone_size: .; j_call: TRBJ2-5; d_call: .; v_call: TRBV7-2; cdr3_aa: CASSSGRGRSETQYF; cdr3_nt: TGTGCCAGCAGCTCCGGCAGGGGGAGGAGTGAGACCCAGTACTTC
clone_size: .; j_call: TRBJ1-4; d_call: TRBD1; v_call: TRBV15; cdr3_aa: CATSRDVGTGGEKLFF; cdr3_nt: TGTGCCACCAGCAGAGATGTTGGGACAGGGGGTGAAAAACTGTTTTTT
clone_size: .; j_call: TRBJ2-3; d_call: .; v_call: TRBV10-2; cdr3_aa: CASSEWRGAQRADTQYF; cdr3_nt: TGCGCCAGCAGTGAGTGGAGGGGAGCCCAGAGAGCAGATACGCAGTATTTT
clone_size: many; j_call: TRBJ2-3; d_call: .; v_call: TRBV20-1; cdr3_aa: CSASDGADTQYF; cdr3_nt: TGCAGTGCTAGCGATGGGGCAGATACGCAGTATTTT
clone_size: .; j_call: TRBJ1-6; d_call: .; v_call: TRBV5-5; cdr3_aa: CASSFARGQESYNSPLHF; cdr3_nt: TGTGCCAGCAGCTTTGCCCGGGGGCAAGAGTCCTATAATTCACCCCTCCACTTT
clone_size: few; j_call: TRBJ1-1; d_call: .; v_call: TRBV30; cdr3_aa: CAWAEGPTEAFF; cdr3_nt: TGTGCCTGGGCCGAGGGACCCACTGAAGCTTTCTTT
clone_size: many; j_call: TRBJ1-2; d_call: TRBD1; v_call: TRBV10-1; cdr3_aa: CASAGDSTYGYTF; cdr3_nt: TGCGCCAGCGCGGGGGACAGTACCTATGGCTACACCTTC
clone_size: .; j_call: TRBJ2-3; d_call: .; v_call: TRBV12-3/TRBV12-4; cdr3_aa: CASWQGTDTQYF; cdr3_nt: TGTGCCAGCTGGCAGGGCACAGATACGCAGTATTTT
clone_size: many; j_call: TRBJ2-3; d_call: .; v_call: TRBV20-1; cdr3_aa: CSAPERDTSTDTQYF; cdr3_nt: TGCAGTGCACCTGAGCGGGACACGAGCACAGATACGCAGTATTTT
clone_size: many; j_call: TRBJ1-1; d_call: TRBD1; v_call: TRBV5-1; cdr3_aa: CASSRYQGAQMAFF; cdr3_nt: TGCGCCAGCAGTCGGTATCAGGGGGCGCAGATGGCTTTCTTT
clone_size: few; j_call: TRBJ1-1; d_call: .; v_call: TRBV12-3/TRBV12-4; cdr3_aa: CASSFRAAFEAFF; cdr3_nt: TGTGCCAGCAGTTTTAGAGCAGCCTTCGAAGCTTTCTTT
clone_size: .; j_call: TRBJ2-1; d_call: .; v_call: TRBV3-1; cdr3_aa: CASSRTGSRAGGQFEQFF; cdr3_nt: TGTGCCAGCAGCCGGACAGGGTCGAGGGCGGGGGGGCAATTTGAGCAGTTCTTC
clone_size: few; j_call: TRBJ2-5; d_call: .; v_call: TRBV12-3/TRBV12-4; cdr3_aa: CASSFDTRQETQYF; cdr3_nt: TGTGCCAGCAGTTTCGACACCCGCCAAGAGACCCAGTACTTC